This T cell receptor beta chain was captured by sequencing in a study of T cells expressing NK-cell markers. From germline, CDR1 is SGDLS and CDR2 YYNGEE. The CDR3 covers 16 residues. TCRdb re-called the 5' RACE reads; one entry per CDR3 protein, DNA not given. The listing records 16,000 or so distinct CDR3 sequences. V gene TRBV9 combines with J gene TRBJ2-6. This TCR derives from a man aged 18-70 years in good health. Sequencing was done on a sample of blood T cells: a sorted CD56 or NKG2C T cell subset, CD4+ or CD8+ T cells, or bulk PBMC T cells (not recorded which). The CDR3 here is CASSVDEGSGANVLTF.